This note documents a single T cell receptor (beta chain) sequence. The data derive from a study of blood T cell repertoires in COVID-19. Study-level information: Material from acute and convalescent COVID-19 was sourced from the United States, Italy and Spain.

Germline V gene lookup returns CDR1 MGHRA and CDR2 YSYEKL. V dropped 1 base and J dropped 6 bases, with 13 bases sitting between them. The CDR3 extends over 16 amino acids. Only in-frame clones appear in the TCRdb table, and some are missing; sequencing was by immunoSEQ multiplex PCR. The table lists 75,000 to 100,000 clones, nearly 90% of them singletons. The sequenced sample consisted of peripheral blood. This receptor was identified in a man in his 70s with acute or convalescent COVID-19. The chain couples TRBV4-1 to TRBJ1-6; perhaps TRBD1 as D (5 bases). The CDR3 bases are TGCGCCAGCAGCCAAGGGGGCCGGGTTCCTAATTCACCCCTCCACTTT. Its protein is CASSQGGRVPNSPLHF.